The 15 T cell receptor beta chains presented below share a single source sample, sequenced in a study of blood T cells in healthy people across ages. Then a second PCR, running about 7 to 11 cycles, was carried out with a sample-barcoded 5' primer and a J-beta primer mix. Each CDR3 protein is one row after TCRdb ran MiXCR on the 5' RACE reads. The data hold around 940,000 distinct CDR3 sequences, with roughly half observed a single time. The sample was blood. The origin of the receptors is a woman in her sixties or seventies in good health.

This chain uses TRBV6-5 with TRBJ2-5; 7 bases map to TRBD1. After removal of 5 bases from V and 11 bases from J, the junction contained 14 bases not matched to a gene. The CDR3 covers 14 residues. The germline CDR1 and CDR2 sequences are MNHEY and SVGAGI. The CDR3 here is CASSPGTETWEQYF. The DNA for the CDR3 is TGTGCCAGCAGTCCAGGGACAGAGACGTGGGAGCAGTACTTC.

The V and J genes are TRBV6-1 and TRBJ1-1; 7 nucleotides match TRBD1. The CDR3 runs 15 residues. CDR1 is MNHNS, CDR2 SASEGT, per germline. V lost 6 bases, J lost 4 bases, and 11 bases stayed unmatched. CDR3 nucleotide sequence: TGTGCCAGCAGCGTACAGGGGTCGCGCACCACTGAAGCTTTCTTT. Translated, it gives CASSVQGSRTTEAFF.

The V and J genes are TRBV6-6 and TRBJ2-7, with 7 bases matching TRBD2. V lost 2 bases to trimming and J lost 5 bases; unmatched junction nucleotides: 6. The CDR3 is 14 residues long. Germline CDR1 reads MNHNY; CDR2 reads SVGAGI (reference sequence). The CDR3 DNA reads as TGTGCCAGCAGTTACCTCGGGGAGGGCGACGAGCAGTACTTC. Translated: CASSYLGEGDEQYF.

The V gene is TRBV25-1, the J gene TRBJ2-7; the match to TRBD1 covers 9 bases. The CDR3 is 15 residues long. The junction had 13 bases not matched to a gene; V was cut back by 6 bases and J by 7 bases. The germline V gene encodes CDR1 MGHDK and CDR2 SYGVNS. CDR3 region: CASRDRDRDHNEQYF. The CDR3 DNA sequence: TGTGCCAGCAGAGACCGGGACAGGGATCACAATGAGCAGTACTTC.

About this clonotype: A much larger clone is a single base away; this may be a read error. V and J are TRBV7-6 and TRBJ2-3; 14 nucleotides agree with TRBD2. The length of the CDR3 is 15 residues. The V gene's germline CDR1 is SGHVS and CDR2 FNYEAQ. The CDR3 reads CTSSTGLAGADTQYF. The DNA of the CDR3 is TGTACCAGCAGCACGGGACTAGCGGGAGCAGATACGCAGTATTTT. Looking up the rest from reference TRBV7-6 and TRBJ2-3 gives the full variable domain: GAGVSQSPRYKVTKRGQDVALRCDPISGHVSLYWYRQALGQGPEFLTYFNYEAQQDKSGLPNDRFSAERPEGSISTLTIQRTEQRDSAMYRCTSSTGLAGADTQYFGPGTRLTVL.

This chain links TRBV7-8 with TRBJ1-5, with D unclear. The CDR3 consists of 16 residues. The germline gives CDR1 SGHVS, CDR2 FQNEAQ. V was pared by 2 bases and J by 6 bases, with 17 bases between. CDR3 bases: TGTGCCAGCAGCTTATTCGAGGGAGGTTGGTCTCAGCCCCAGCATTTT. It codes for CASSLFEGGWSQPQHF.

The V and J genes are TRBV9 and TRBJ2-3; D gene uncertain. CDR3 length: 13 amino acids. V shed 1 base and J shed 4 bases, with 7 bases lying between them. Germline values: CDR1 SGDLS, CDR2 YYNGEE. CDR3 sequence (DNA): TGTGCCAGCAGCGTACCACCCGCAGATACGCAGTATTTT. Translated: CASSVPPADTQYF.

The V call is TRBV7-9, the J call TRBJ2-3; no clear D gene. V lost 5 bases and J 6 bases, leaving 12 bases between the germline ends. The CDR3 consists of 13 residues. CDR1 and CDR2 from the germline V gene are SEHNR and FQNEAQ (reference sequence). CDR3 nucleotides: TGTGCCAGCAGCGTTTCCAGGTCGGATACGCAGTATTTT. Amino acids: CASSVSRSDTQYF. The whole variable domain, filled in from reference TRBV7-9 and TRBJ2-3, reads DTGVSQNPRHKITKRGQNVTFRCDPISEHNRLYWYRQTLGQGPEFLTYFQNEAQLEKSRLLSDRFSAERPKGSFSTLEIQRTEQGDSAMYLCASSVSRSDTQYFGPGTRLTVL.

The rearrangement uses TRBV11-2 and TRBJ2-3; TRBD1 agrees at 7 bases. The ends lost 6 bases at V and 2 bases at J; junction bases unmatched: 11. Germline CDR1 reads SGHAT; CDR2 reads FQNNGV. The CDR3 consists of 16 residues. Written as DNA, the CDR3 is TGTGCCAGCAGGGGGATCCGGGACAGAGACACAGATACGCAGTATTTT. Encoded protein: CASRGIRDRDTDTQYF. The variable domain in full, completed from reference TRBV11-2 and TRBJ2-3, reads EAGVAQSPRYKIIEKRQSVAFWCNPISGHATLYWYQQILGQGPKLLIQFQNNGVVDDSQLPKDRFSAERLKGVDSTLKIQPAKLEDSAVYLCASRGIRDRDTDTQYFGPGTRLTVL.

This clonotype has a handful of counts. In DNA, the CDR3 is TGTGCCAGCAGCCGCGCGGACGGGGAAGAGACCCAGTACTTC. It specifies CASSRADGEETQYF. This chain links TRBV4-2 with TRBJ2-5, with D possibly being TRBD2 (5 bases). Trimming removed 4 bases at V and 3 bases at J, with 12 bases between. CDR1 LGHNA and CDR2 YNFKEQ come from the germline V gene. The length of the CDR3 is 14 residues.

V and J are TRBV12-3 or TRBV12-4 and TRBJ2-3, with D possibly being TRBD1 or TRBD2 (5 bases each). V was trimmed by 10 bases and J by 5 bases, leaving 19 bases between them. The length of the CDR3 is 14 residues. The CDR3 nucleotides are TGTGCCACTTCAGACAGAAATGGGGGAGATACGCAGTATTTT. It specifies CATSDRNGGDTQYF.

The chain has TRBV5-1 and TRBJ2-5; D is perhaps TRBD2 (6 bases). Germline-derived CDR1 and CDR2 are SGHRS and YFSETQ. This CDR3 contains 16 residues. The V gene lost 4 bases and the J gene lost 1 base, with 17 bases spanning the gap. The chain's CDR3 is CASSTERAGTQETQYF. CDR3 nucleotide sequence: TGCGCCAGCAGCACCGAGCGGGCGGGCACCCAAGAGACCCAGTACTTC.

This clonotype was seen just once. J is TRBJ1-4 and V is TRBV5-1; 7 bases line up with TRBD1. CDR3 length: 15 residues. From germline, CDR1 is SGHRS and CDR2 YFSETQ. With V trimmed by 0 bases and J by 6 bases, 5 bases remained unmatched. The CDR3 sequence: CASSLGGQVDEKLFF. The CDR3 bases are TGCGCCAGCAGCTTGGGAGGACAGGTGGATGAAAAACTGTTTTTT.

This clonotype was seen once. A junction boundary mismatches the germline segment, possibly from a read error. The chain couples TRBV6-6 to TRBJ2-5; no reliable D call. Gene TRBJ2-7 matches the end of the DNA better, so the J call may be wrong. The CDR3 loop spans 11 amino acids. Germline CDR1 MNHNY, CDR2 SVGAGI (reference sequence). The CDR3 region is CVSSYRYEQYF. In DNA, the CDR3 is TGTGTCAGCAGTTACCGGTACGAGCAGTACTTC.

This chain links TRBV5-1 with TRBJ2-3; a weak D match, TRBD2 (6 bases). The CDR3 extends over 13 amino acids. Germline V gene sequence: CDR1 SGHRS, CDR2 YFSETQ. Trimming cost V 4 bases and J 5 bases, with 11 bases left between them. CDR3 DNA sequence: TGCGCCAGCAGCCCCATCGGGGGAGATACGCAGTATTTT. This codes for CASSPIGGDTQYF.